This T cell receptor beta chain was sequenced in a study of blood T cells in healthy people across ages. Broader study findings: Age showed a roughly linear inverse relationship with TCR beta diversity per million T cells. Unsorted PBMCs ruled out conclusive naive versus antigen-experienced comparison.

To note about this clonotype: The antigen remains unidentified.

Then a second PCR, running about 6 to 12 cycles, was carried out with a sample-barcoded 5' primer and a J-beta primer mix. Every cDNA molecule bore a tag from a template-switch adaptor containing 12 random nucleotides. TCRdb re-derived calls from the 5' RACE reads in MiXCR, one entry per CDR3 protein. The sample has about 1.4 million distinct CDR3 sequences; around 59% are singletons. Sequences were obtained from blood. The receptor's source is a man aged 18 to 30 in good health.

CDR3 coding DNA: TGCGCCAGCAGCTTGTATCCCAGATCTTCCCCGACCCAGACCTACGAGCAGTACTTC. It translates to CASSLYPRSSPTQTYEQYF. The rearrangement links TRBV5-1 to TRBJ2-7, with D hard to call. V was shortened by 1 base and J by 2 bases, with 25 bases between the two germline ends. Germline CDR1 reads SGHRS; CDR2 reads YFSETQ. There are 19 residues in the CDR3.